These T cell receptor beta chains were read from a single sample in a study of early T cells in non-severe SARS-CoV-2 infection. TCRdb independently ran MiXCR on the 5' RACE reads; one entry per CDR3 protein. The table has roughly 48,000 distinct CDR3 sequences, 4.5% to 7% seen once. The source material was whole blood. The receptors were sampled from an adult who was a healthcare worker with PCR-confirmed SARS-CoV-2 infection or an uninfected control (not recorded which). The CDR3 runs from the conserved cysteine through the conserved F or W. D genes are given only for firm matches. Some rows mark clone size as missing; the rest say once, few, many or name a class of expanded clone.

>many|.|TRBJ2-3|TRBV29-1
TGCAGCGTTATGTACCAGAACACAGATACGCAGTATTTT
CSVMYQNTDTQYF
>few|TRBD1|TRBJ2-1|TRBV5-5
TGTGCCAGCAGCTTGGTAGGGACAGGGTGGAATGAGCAGTTCTTC
CASSLVGTGWNEQFF
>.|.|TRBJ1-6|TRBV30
TGTGCCTCCTCACCGGATCTCAAAGCGGCCCTCCACTTT
CASSPDLKAALHF
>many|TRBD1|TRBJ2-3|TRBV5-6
TGTGCCAGCATCCGGACAGGGGGTAGCACAGATACGCAGTATTTT
CASIRTGGSTDTQYF
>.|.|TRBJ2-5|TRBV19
TGTGCCAGTAGTATAGGTCCTAGCTCCTTCCAAGAGACCCAGTACTTC
CASSIGPSSFQETQYF
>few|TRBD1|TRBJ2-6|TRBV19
TGTGCCAGTAGTATCCTACAGGGGGCTGGGGCCAACGTCCTGACTTTC
CASSILQGAGANVLTF
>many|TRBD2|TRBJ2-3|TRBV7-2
TGTGCCAGCAGCACCCGGACTAGCGGGAGGGCCTCAGATACGCAGTATTTT
CASSTRTSGRASDTQYF
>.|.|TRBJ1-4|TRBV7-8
TGTGCCAGCAGCTTAGCTGGAGGACGGGCTAATGAAAAACTGTTTTTT
CASSLAGGRANEKLFF
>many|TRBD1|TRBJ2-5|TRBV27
TGTGCCAGCAGTTCCCGGCGGACAGGGGGCCAAGAGACCCAGTACTTC
CASSSRRTGGQETQYF
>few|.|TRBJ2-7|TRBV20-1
TGCAGTGTCAACGGTGGGAGCTCCTACGAGCAGTACTTC
CSVNGGSSYEQYF
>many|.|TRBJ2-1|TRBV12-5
TGTGCTAGTGGTTTTCGCATCCTTACGGATGAGCAGTTCTTC
CASGFRILTDEQFF
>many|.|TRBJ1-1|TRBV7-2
TGTGCCAGCAGCTACTCAGGCCGGGCGATGAACACTGAAGCTTTCTTT
CASSYSGRAMNTEAFF
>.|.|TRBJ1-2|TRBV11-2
TGTGCCAGCAGCCCCATGGGGGGCGGTGGCTACACCTTC
CASSPMGGGGYTF
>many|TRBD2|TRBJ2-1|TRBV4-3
TGCGCCAGCAGCCAAGAAGCGCTAGCGGCGTTCAATGAGCAGTTCTTC
CASSQEALAAFNEQFF
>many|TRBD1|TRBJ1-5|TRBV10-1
TGCGCCAGCACCACTCCACCTCGGACAGGGGTGCAGGGTCGTCAGCCCCAGCATTTT
CASTTPPRTGVQGRQPQHF
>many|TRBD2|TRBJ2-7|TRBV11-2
TGTGCCAGCAGCTTACTTAGCGGGAGGGTGCGCGAGCAGTACTTC
CASSLLSGRVREQYF
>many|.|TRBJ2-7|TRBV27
TGTGCCAGCAGTTTATCAGGCGGGATCTCCTACGAGCAGTACTTC
CASSLSGGISYEQYF
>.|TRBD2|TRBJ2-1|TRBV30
TGTGCCTGGAGTCCGGGACTAGCCTACAATGAGCAGTTCTTC
CAWSPGLAYNEQFF
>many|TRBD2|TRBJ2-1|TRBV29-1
TGCAGCGTTGCCGGGACTAGCGGGAGTATCGCCTACAATGAGCAGTTCTTC
CSVAGTSGSIAYNEQFF
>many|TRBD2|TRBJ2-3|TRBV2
TGTGCCAGCAGGTTAGCGGGAGCCAGCACAGATACGCAGTATTTT
CASRLAGASTDTQYF
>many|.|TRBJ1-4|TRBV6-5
TGTGCCAGCAGCTCAACCGCAACTAATGAAAAACTGTTTTTT
CASSSTATNEKLFF
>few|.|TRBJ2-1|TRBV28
TGTGCCAGCAGTAGGGGCGAACCCCCCGGGCAGTTCTTC
CASSRGEPPGQFF
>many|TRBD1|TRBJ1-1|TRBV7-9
TGTGCCAGCAGCCCGGACAGGGGGACGAACACTGAAGCTTTCTTT
CASSPDRGTNTEAFF
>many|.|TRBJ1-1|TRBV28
TGTGCCAGCAGTTCGGCCGGCATGAACACTGAAGCTTTCTTT
CASSSAGMNTEAFF
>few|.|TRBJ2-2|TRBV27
TGTGCCAGCAGACTACAAACCGACACCGGGGAGCTGTTTTTT
CASRLQTDTGELFF
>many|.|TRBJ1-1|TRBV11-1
TGTGCCAGCACCTTCTCTAGTACCCTGAACACTGAAGCTTTCTTT
CASTFSSTLNTEAFF
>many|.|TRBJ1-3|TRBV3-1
TGTGCCACGACCTGGGACACCTCTGGAAACACCATATATTTT
CATTWDTSGNTIYF
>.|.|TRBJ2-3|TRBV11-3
TGTGCCAGCAGCTCGAGCGGTGATACGCAGTATTTT
CASSSSGDTQYF
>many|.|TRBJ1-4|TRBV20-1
TGCAGTGCCGCCGGGGGCAGAACTAATGAAAAACTGTTTTTT
CSAAGGRTNEKLFF
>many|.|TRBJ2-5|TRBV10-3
TGTGCCACAGGGAACCCCCAAGAGACCCAGTACTTC
CATGNPQETQYF
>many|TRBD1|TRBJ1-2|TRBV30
TGTGCCCGGAAGGGACAGGGCCGCTATGGCTACACCTTC
CARKGQGRYGYTF
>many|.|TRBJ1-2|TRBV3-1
TGTGCCAGCAGCCAAGGGCCGGCGGTGATTAACTATGGCTACACCTTC
CASSQGPAVINYGYTF
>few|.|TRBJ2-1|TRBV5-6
TGTGCCAGCAGCCCCTATGTCGGGGGTGAGCAGTTCTTC
CASSPYVGGEQFF
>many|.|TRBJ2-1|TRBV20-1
TGCAGTGGGGAAGCTGGCGGTAATGAGCAGTTCTTC
CSGEAGGNEQFF
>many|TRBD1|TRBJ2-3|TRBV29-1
TGCAGCGTTGATAGTTCACAGGGGGCAGATACGCAGTATTTT
CSVDSSQGADTQYF
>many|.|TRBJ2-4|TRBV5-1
TGCGCCAGCAGCGCGGGGCTTGCCAAAAACATTCAGTACTTC
CASSAGLAKNIQYF
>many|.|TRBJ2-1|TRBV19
TGTGCCAGTAGTCAACAACCGGGACTCAAATACAATGAGCAGTTCTTC
CASSQQPGLKYNEQFF
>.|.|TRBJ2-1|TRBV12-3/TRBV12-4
TGTGCCAGCAACGTCGGACTCTACAATGAGCAGTTCTTC
CASNVGLYNEQFF
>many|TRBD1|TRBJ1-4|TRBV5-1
TGCGCCAGCAGCAGGAACAGGGGGGCTAATGAAAAACTGTTTTTT
CASSRNRGANEKLFF
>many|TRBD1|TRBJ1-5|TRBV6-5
TGTGCCAGCAGTATCAGGGGGCCTGGCAATCAGCCCCAGCATTTT
CASSIRGPGNQPQHF
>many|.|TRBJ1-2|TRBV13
TGTGCCAGCAGCTTACAAGTGGGTCCGAGCAACTATGGCTACACCTTC
CASSLQVGPSNYGYTF
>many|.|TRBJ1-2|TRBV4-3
TGCGCCAGCAGCCCCACGTCCGGCTATGGCTACACCTTC
CASSPTSGYGYTF
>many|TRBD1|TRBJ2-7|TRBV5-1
TGCGCCAGCAGCTTGGCGTCGGGACAGATGACCTACGAGCAGTACTTC
CASSLASGQMTYEQYF
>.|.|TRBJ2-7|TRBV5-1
TGCGCCAGCAGCTTGGCGCTGATGTACGAGCAGTACTTC
CASSLALMYEQYF
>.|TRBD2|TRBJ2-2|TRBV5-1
TGCGCCAGCAGCTTTGGAATAGCGGGAATGGAACGGGCCGGGGAGCTGTTTTTT
CASSFGIAGMERAGELFF
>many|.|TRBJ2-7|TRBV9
TGTGCCAGCAGCGTAGGGGAGGCAGGGGCCTTCTACGAGCAGTACTTC
CASSVGEAGAFYEQYF
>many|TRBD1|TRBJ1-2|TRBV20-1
TGCAGTGCTAGAGCCCCGACAGGGATGGGTGGCTACACCTTC
CSARAPTGMGGYTF
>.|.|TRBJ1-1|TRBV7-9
TGTGCCAGCAGCTTAATTGTAGACAGCAACACTGAAGCTTTCTTT
CASSLIVDSNTEAFF
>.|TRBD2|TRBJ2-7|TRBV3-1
TGTGCCAGCAGCCCGCCTAGGGGCGGGAGTAGCAACGAGCAGTACTTC
CASSPPRGGSSNEQYF
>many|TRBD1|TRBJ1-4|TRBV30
TGTGCCTGGAGTAAGGGAGGGACAGGGGCTGAAAAACTGTTTTTT
CAWSKGGTGAEKLFF
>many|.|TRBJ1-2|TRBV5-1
TGCGCCAGCAGCGCGACTACTCCCAACTATGGCTACACCTTC
CASSATTPNYGYTF
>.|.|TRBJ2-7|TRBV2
TGTGCCAGCACCCAAAGGGGGGTCAGCTCCTACGAGCAGTACTTC
CASTQRGVSSYEQYF
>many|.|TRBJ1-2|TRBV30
TGTGCCTGGAGCCAAGAGGCGGCAGGGACAAGTGGCTACACCTTC
CAWSQEAAGTSGYTF
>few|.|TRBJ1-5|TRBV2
TGTGCCAGCAGGGACGACTACAATCAGCCCCAGCATTTT
CASRDDYNQPQHF
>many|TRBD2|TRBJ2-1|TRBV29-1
TGCAGCGTCCAAGCGGGGGGGCCTTACAATGAGCAGTTCTTC
CSVQAGGPYNEQFF
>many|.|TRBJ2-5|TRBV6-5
TGTGCCAGCAGTTACTATCCAAGCGAGACCCAGTACTTC
CASSYYPSETQYF
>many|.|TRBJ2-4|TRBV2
TGTGCCAGCAGTCTAGAGGCTTCCCTAGCCAAAAACATTCAGTACTTC
CASSLEASLAKNIQYF